The T cell receptor beta chain under discussion was sequenced for a study of blood T cells in healthy people across ages. Overall study findings and caveats: Fewer expanded clones and more diversity marked long-lived versus aged donors.

Sample-barcoded 5' priming and a J-beta primer mix drove a second PCR of about 6 to 12 cycles. Each CDR3 protein gets one entry after TCRdb re-called the 5' RACE reads with MiXCR. The profile shows over 1,300,000 distinct CDR3 sequences, roughly 59% of them singletons. This clonotype was found once. The antigen remains unidentified. Trimming shortened V by 0 bases and J by 4 bases, and 11 bases separated the two germline ends. Germline CDR1 SGHVS, CDR2 FQNEAQ. The CDR3 runs 15 residues. This chain links TRBV7-8 with TRBJ2-3; D uncertain. Sample: blood. This TCR was sampled from a man younger than 30 in good health. This CDR3 reads CASSLAAATPDTQYF. Written as DNA, the CDR3 is TGTGCCAGCAGCTTAGCGGCGGCCACCCCAGATACGCAGTATTTT.